A single sample is the source of the 8 T cell receptor beta chains below, sequenced in a study of shared T cell receptors in the human thymus. Profiled with immunoSEQ multiplex PCR; TCRdb holds only in-frame clones, not every one. Of hundreds of thousands of clones in the sample, roughly 85% were seen once. This sample also appeared in a second study, on human thymus T cells.

Source material: thymocytes. The receptors were gathered from a girl less than two years old with a congenital heart defect.

V gene TRBV27 combines with J gene TRBJ2-5, with D possibly being TRBD2 (5 bases). Trimming cost V 2 bases and J 3 bases, with 10 bases left between them. The CDR3 is made up of 14 amino acids. Germline V gene sequence: CDR1 MNHEY, CDR2 SMNVEV (reference sequence). CDR3 residues: CASSLKWGEETQYF. The CDR3 DNA follows: TGTGCCAGCAGTTTAAAGTGGGGAGAAGAGACCCAGTACTTC.

This clone was seen once. V gene TRBV6-1 combines with J gene TRBJ2-3; D possibly corresponds to TRBD2 (6 bases). CDR3 length: 17 residues. Trimming stripped 2 bases from V and 6 bases from J, with 21 bases between. Germline V CDR1 and CDR2: MNHNS, SASEGT. The CDR3 sequence is CASSERNPRGGEDTQYF. DNA of the CDR3: TGTGCCAGCAGTGAACGCAATCCGAGGGGCGGGGAGGATACGCAGTATTTT.

The gene calls are TRBV11-2 and TRBJ1-5; D unclear. Germline values: CDR1 SGHAT, CDR2 FQNNGV. Trimming stripped 4 bases from V and 0 bases from J, with 7 bases between. The length of the CDR3 is 14 residues. In DNA form, the CDR3 reads TGTGCCAGCAGCTCAAACTATAGCAATCAGCCCCAGCATTTT. It translates to CASSSNYSNQPQHF.

The chain employs TRBV20-1 and TRBJ1-4; D perhaps matches TRBD1 (5 bases). There are 11 residues in the CDR3. From germline, CDR1 is DFQATT and CDR2 SNEGSKA (reference sequence). Trimming left V 1 base short and J 10 bases short, with 7 bases between. The CDR3 DNA follows: TGCAGTGCTAGAGGGGGGGTAAAACTGTTTTTT. This encodes CSARGGVKLFF.

This clone has a single count. The chain links TRBV6-1 to TRBJ2-7; TRBD2 matches 9 bases. This CDR3 region has 14 residues. Germline V gene lookup returns CDR1 MNHNS and CDR2 SASEGT. The ends lost 7 bases at V and 2 bases at J; junction bases unmatched: 6. The CDR3 coding sequence is TGTGCCAGCAAGCAGCGGGGGGCCGCCTACGAGCAGTACTTC. Protein: CASKQRGAAYEQYF.

The chain couples TRBV6-1 to TRBJ2-1; 8 nucleotides align to TRBD2. The length of the CDR3 is 14 residues. Unmatched junction bases numbered 12, after V lost 8 bases and J lost 9 bases. Germline values: CDR1 MNHNS, CDR2 SASEGT. The CDR3 sequence: CASPGLGKRGEQFF. The CDR3 coding sequence is TGTGCCAGCCCGGGACTAGGAAAGCGGGGTGAGCAGTTCTTC.

The chain links TRBV2 to TRBJ1-1, with unresolved D. There are 16 residues in the CDR3. Germline V gives CDR1 SNHLY, CDR2 FYNNEI. V shed 6 bases and J shed 1 base, with 18 bases lying between them. DNA of the CDR3: TGTGCCAGCAGCACTGGGAGAATCGACGAGAACACTGAAGCTTTCTTT. Protein sequence: CASSTGRIDENTEAFF.

The chain carries TRBV7-8 and TRBJ1-2; D not certain. With 5 bases removed from V and 8 bases from J, the gap between germline ends came to 18 bases. The CDR3 contains 14 residues. The germline CDR1 and CDR2 sequences are SGHVS and FQNEAQ. This chain's CDR3 is CASSPRRTFRGYTF. CDR3 in DNA: TGTGCCAGCAGCCCACGGAGAACCTTCCGGGGCTACACCTTC.